Listed here is a single T cell receptor beta chain. Antigen: not known. The sample belongs to a study of cytomegalovirus exposure and HLA in healthy donors. About the research overall: A preliminary data release comprised about 85 million unique TCRs obtained from HLA-typed donors. Study-wide results and limits: Researchers catalogued 160 or so TCR beta chains as cytomegalovirus-associated. Exclusion applied to some V segments, including TRBV6-2 and TRBV6-3, as they were indistinguishable.

PCR used 60 Vbeta primers and 13 Jbeta primers. The method was immunoSEQ multiplex PCR; TCRdb's version includes in-frame clones alone and lacks a portion of them. Among over 150,000 clones listed, more than 75% were seen once. CDR1 MGHRA and CDR2 YSYEKL come from the germline V gene. V gave up 0 bases and J gave up 3 bases, with 15 bases separating them. CDR3 length: 16 residues. Donors showed nominal health when sampled, although they likely had unrecorded immune exposures. The clonotype comes from a man aged 18 to 35 in good health and CMV-seropositive. Sequencing was carried out using PBMCs. This chain connects TRBV4-1 to TRBJ2-7; maybe TRBD1 (5 bases). Here the CDR3 DNA reads TGCGCCAGCAGCCAAGATCAACGGACATTTATCTACGAGCAGTACTTC. As protein: CASSQDQRTFIYEQYF.